This TCR beta chain was profiled in a study of control samples from healthy donors and cancer patients. The assay was immunoSEQ multiplex PCR, and TCRdb's table has in-frame clones only and misses some. The data show around 100,000 clones, 75% to 90% seen once. The germline gives CDR1 MGHDK, CDR2 SYGVNS. V was cut by 8 bases and J by 9 bases, with 14 bases left in between. There are 12 residues in the CDR3. The TCR comes from a man in his sixties with lung cancer. The material sequenced was PBMCs. The chain employs TRBV25-1 and TRBJ2-1; possible D gene TRBD1, 5 bases. The CDR3 is CASGPRAFEQFF. For the CDR3, the DNA is TGTGCCAGCGGTCCCAGGGCGTTTGAGCAGTTCTTC.